The TCR beta chain described here comes from a study of cytomegalovirus exposure and HLA in healthy donors. On this clone itself: Antigen unknown.

Nominal health characterized the donors when sampled, though unrecorded immune exposures were likely. Between the trimmed V and J ends, which lost 0 bases and 3 bases, there was a span of 6 bases. The CDR3 has 13 amino acids. The germline V gene encodes CDR1 SGHDT and CDR2 YYEEEE. Study-level points and caveats: In an earlier analysis, productive rearrangement rates for most beta V segments clustered near 90% or 30%.

The PCR used 60 Vbeta and 13 Jbeta primers. Libraries were prepared by immunoSEQ multiplex PCR; TCRdb keeps only in-frame clonotypes and omits some of them. The data contain some 150,000 clones, around 9% of them seen just once; the ten biggest clones take up over 6.5%. The clonotype comes from a middle-aged woman in good health and CMV-seropositive. The genes are TRBV5-6 and TRBJ1-1; D gene uncertain. Sequencing input: PBMCs. CDR3 amino acids: CASSLVRYTEAFF. DNA for the CDR3: TGTGCCAGCAGCTTGGTGCGATACACTGAAGCTTTCTTT. The variable domain in full, with the rest retrieved from reference TRBV5-6 and TRBJ1-1, is DAGVTQSPTHLIKTRGQQVTLRCSPKSGHDTVSWYQQALGQGPQFIFQYYEEEERQRGNFPDRFSGHQFPNYSSELNVNALLLGDSALYLCASSLVRYTEAFFGQGTRLTVV.